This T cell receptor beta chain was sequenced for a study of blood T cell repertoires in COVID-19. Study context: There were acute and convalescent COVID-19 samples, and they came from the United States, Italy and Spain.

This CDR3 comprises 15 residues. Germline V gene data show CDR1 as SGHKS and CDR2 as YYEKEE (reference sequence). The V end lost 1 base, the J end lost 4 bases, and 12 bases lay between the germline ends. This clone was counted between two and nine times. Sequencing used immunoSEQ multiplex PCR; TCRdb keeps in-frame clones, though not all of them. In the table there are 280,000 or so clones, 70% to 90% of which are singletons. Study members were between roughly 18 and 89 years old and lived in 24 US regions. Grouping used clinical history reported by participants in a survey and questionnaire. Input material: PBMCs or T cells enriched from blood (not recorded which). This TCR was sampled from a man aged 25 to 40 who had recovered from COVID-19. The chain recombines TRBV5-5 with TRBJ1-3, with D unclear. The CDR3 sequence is CASSLRSGQGNTIYF. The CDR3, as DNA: TGTGCCAGCAGCTTGAGGTCGGGTCAGGGAAACACCATATATTTT.